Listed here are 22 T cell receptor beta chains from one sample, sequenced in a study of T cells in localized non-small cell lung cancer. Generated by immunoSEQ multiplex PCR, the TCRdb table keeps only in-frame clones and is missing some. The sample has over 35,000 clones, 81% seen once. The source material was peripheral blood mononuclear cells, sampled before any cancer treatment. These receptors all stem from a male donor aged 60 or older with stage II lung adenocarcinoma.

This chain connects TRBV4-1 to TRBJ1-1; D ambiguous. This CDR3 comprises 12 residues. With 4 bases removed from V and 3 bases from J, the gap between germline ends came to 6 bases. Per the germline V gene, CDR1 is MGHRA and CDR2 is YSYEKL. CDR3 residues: CASSRADTEAFF. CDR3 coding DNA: TGCGCCAGCAGCCGGGCGGACACTGAAGCTTTCTTT.

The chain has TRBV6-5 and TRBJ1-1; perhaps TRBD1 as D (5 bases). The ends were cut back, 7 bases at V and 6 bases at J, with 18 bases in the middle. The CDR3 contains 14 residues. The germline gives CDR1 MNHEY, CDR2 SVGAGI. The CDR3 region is CASTRDGRGSEAFF. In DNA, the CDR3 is TGTGCCAGCACCCGGGACGGTCGAGGGTCTGAAGCTTTCTTT.

The CDR3, as DNA: TGTGCCAGCAGCCAGACTCCCAGGCTAGAGCAGTACTTC. This sequence encodes CASSQTPRLEQYF. The chain couples TRBV14 to TRBJ2-7; D gene uncertain. Germline loops: CDR1 SGHDN, CDR2 FVKESK. V was trimmed by 3 bases and J by 7 bases, leaving 13 bases between them. The CDR3 consists of 13 residues.

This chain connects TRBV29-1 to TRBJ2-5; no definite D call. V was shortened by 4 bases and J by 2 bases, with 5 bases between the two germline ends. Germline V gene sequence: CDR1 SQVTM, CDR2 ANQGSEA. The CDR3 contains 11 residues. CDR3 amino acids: CSVGLQETQYF. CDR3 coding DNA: TGCAGCGTTGGACTTCAAGAGACCCAGTACTTC.

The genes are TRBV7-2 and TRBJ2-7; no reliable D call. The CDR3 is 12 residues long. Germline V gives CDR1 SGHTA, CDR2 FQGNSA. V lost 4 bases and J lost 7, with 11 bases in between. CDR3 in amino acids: CASSSLGREQYF. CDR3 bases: TGTGCCAGCAGCTCCCTAGGTCGGGAGCAGTACTTC.

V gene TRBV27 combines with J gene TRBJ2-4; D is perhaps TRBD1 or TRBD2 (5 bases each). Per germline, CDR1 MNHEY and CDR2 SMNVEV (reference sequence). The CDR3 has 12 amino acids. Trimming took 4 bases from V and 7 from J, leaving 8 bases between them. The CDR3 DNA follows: TGTGCCAGCAGTTCTTGGGACAACATTCAGTACTTC. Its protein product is CASSSWDNIQYF.

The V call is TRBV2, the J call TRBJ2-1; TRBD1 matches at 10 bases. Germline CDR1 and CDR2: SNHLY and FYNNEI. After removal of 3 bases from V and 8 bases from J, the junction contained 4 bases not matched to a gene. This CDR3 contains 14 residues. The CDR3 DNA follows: TGTGCCAGCAGTGAGGGACAGGGGATCTATGAGCAGTTCTTC. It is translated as CASSEGQGIYEQFF.

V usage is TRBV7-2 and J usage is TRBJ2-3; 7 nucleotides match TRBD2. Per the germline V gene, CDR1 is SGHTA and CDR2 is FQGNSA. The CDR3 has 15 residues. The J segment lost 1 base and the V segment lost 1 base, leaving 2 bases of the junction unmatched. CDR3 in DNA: TGTGCCAGCAGCTTAGGGGGAGGGGGCACAGATACGCAGTATTTT. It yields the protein CASSLGGGGTDTQYF.

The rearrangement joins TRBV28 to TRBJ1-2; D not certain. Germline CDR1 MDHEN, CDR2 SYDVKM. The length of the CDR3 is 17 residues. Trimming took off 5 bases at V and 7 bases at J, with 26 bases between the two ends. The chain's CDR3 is CASSTWKPLGGAIGYTF. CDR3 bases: TGTGCCAGCAGTACCTGGAAGCCCCTTGGCGGCGCAATTGGCTACACCTTC.

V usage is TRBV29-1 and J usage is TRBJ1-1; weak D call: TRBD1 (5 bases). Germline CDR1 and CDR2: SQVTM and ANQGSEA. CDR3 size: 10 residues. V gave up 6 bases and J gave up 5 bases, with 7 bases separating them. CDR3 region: CSVGTTEAFF. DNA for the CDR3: TGCAGCGTCGGGACTACTGAAGCTTTCTTT. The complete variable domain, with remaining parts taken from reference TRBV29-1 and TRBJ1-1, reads SAVISQKPSRDICQRGTSLTIQCQVDSQVTMMFWYRQQPGQSLTLIATANQGSEATYESGFVIDKFPISRPNLTFSTLTVSNMSPEDSSIYLCSVGTTEAFFGQGTRLTVV.

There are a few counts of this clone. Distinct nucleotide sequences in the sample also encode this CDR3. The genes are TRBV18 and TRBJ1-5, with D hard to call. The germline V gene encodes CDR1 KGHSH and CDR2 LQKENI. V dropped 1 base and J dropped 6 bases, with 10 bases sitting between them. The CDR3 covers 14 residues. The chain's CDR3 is CASSPQRVGQPQHF. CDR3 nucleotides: TGTGCCAGCTCACCACAGAGGGTAGGTCAGCCCCAGCATTTT. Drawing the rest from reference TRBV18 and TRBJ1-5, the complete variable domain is NAGVMQNPRHLVRRRGQEARLRCSPMKGHSHVYWYRQLPEEGLKFMVYLQKENIIDESGMPKERFSAEFPKEGPSILRIQQVVRGDSAAYFCASSPQRVGQPQHFGDGTRLSIL.

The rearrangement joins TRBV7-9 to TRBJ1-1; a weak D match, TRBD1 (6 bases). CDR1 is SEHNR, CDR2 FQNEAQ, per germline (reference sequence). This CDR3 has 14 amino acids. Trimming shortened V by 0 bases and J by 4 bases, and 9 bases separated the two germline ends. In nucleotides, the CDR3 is TGTGCCAGCAGCTTAGCCAGGGGCTCCACTGAAGCTTTCTTT. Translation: CASSLARGSTEAFF.

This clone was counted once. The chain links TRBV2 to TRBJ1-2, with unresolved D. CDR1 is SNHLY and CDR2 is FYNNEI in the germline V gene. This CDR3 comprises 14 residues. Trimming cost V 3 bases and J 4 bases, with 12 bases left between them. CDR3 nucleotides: TGTGCCAGCAGTGAGGGAAGACTACCCTATGGCTACACCTTC. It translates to CASSEGRLPYGYTF.

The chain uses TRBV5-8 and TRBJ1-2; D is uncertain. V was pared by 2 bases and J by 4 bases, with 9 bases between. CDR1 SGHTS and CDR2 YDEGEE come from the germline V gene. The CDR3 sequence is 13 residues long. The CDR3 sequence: CASSLLNSYGYTF. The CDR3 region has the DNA TGTGCCAGCAGCTTATTAAACAGCTATGGCTACACCTTC.

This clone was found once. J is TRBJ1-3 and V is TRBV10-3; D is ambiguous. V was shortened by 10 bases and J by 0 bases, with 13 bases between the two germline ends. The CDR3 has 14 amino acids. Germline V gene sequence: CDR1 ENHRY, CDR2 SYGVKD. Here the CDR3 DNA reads TGTGCCACCGAAGACGGGAGCTCTGGAAACACCATATATTTT. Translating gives CATEDGSSGNTIYF.

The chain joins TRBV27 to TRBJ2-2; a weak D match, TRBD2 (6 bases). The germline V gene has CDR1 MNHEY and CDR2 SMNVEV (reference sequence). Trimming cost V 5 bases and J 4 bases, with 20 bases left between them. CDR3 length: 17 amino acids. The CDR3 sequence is CASSPIPGLTSTGELFF. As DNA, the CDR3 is TGTGCCAGCAGTCCGATACCGGGACTCACCTCCACCGGGGAGCTGTTTTTT.

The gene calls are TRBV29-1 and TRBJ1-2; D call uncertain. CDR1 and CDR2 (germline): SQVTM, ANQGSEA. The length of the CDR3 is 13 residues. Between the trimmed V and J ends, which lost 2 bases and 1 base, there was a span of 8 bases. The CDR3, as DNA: TGCAGCGTTGAAAGGCTCTTTAACTATGGCTACACCTTC. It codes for CSVERLFNYGYTF. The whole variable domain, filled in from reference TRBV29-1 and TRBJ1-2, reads SAVISQKPSRDICQRGTSLTIQCQVDSQVTMMFWYRQQPGQSLTLIATANQGSEATYESGFVIDKFPISRPNLTFSTLTVSNMSPEDSSIYLCSVERLFNYGYTFGSGTRLTVV.

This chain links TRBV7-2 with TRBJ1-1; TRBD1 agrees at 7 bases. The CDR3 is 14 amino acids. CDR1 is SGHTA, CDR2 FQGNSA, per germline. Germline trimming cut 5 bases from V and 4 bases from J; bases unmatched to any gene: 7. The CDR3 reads CASSLLGQLTEAFF. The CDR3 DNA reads TGTGCCAGCAGCCTACTGGGACAGCTCACTGAAGCTTTCTTT.

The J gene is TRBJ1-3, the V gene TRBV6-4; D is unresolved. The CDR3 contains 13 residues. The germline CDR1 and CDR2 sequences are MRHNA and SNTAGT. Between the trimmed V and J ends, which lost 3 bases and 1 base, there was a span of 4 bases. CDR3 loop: CASSEESGNTIYF. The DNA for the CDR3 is TGTGCCAGCAGTGAAGAGTCTGGAAACACCATATATTTT.

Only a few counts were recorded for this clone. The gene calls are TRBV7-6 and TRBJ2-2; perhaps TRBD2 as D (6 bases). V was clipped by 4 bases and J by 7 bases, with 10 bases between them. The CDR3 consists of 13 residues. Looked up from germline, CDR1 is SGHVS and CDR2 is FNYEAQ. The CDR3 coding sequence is TGTGCCAGCAGCTACGGGAGCTACGGGGAGCTGTTTTTT. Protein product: CASSYGSYGELFF.

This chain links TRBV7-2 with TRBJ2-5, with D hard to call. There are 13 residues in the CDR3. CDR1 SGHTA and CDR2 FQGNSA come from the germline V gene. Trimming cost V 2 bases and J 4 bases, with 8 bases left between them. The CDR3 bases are TGTGCCAGCAGCTTAATGTTTAGAGAGACCCAGTACTTC. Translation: CASSLMFRETQYF.

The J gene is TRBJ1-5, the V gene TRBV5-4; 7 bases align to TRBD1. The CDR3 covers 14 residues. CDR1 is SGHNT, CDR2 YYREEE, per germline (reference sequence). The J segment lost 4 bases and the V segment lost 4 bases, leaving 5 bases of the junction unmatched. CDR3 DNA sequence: TGTGCCAGCAGCGGAAACAGGGGTAATCAGCCCCAGCATTTT. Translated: CASSGNRGNQPQHF.